Listed here are 21 T cell receptor beta chains from one sample, sequenced in a study of CD8 T cells in ankylosing spondylitis. TCRdb independently ran MiXCR on the 5' RACE reads; one entry per CDR3 protein. The data contain 100,000 or so distinct CDR3 sequences, around 24% of them singletons. The material sequenced was synovial fluid, either unsorted or a sorted T cell fraction (not recorded which). These receptors all come from a male donor with ankylosing spondylitis.

V usage is TRBV27 and J usage is TRBJ2-7; a possible D gene is TRBD2 (6 bases). CDR1 and CDR2 from the germline V gene are MNHEY and SMNVEV (reference sequence). The CDR3 consists of 15 residues. V dropped 5 bases and J dropped 0 bases, with 14 bases sitting between them. The CDR3 here is CASSPSSESSYEQYF. Written as DNA, the CDR3 is TGTGCCAGCAGTCCGTCTAGCGAGAGCTCCTACGAGCAGTACTTC.

In this sample, this clonotype turned up a few times. The V gene is TRBV7-9, the J gene TRBJ2-5; no definite D call. The V and J ends lost 5 bases and 4 bases respectively, with 14 bases between them. CDR3 length: 14 amino acids. CDR1 and CDR2 from the germline V gene are SEHNR and FQNEAQ (reference sequence). CDR3 DNA sequence: TGTGCCAGCAGCCTCGTCCAGACCCGAGAGACCCAGTACTTC. Translation gives CASSLVQTRETQYF.

The chain recombines TRBV21-1 with TRBJ2-3; TRBD2 is the table's D call and was not checked against the DNA. TRBV21-1 is reported as a pseudogene. The CDR3 sequence is 15 residues long. DNA of the CDR3: TGTGCCAGCAGAGGGACTACCATCCACACAGATACGCAGTATTTT. Its translation: CASRGTTIHTDTQYF.

This chain joins TRBV3-1 and TRBJ1-5; TRBD1 matches at 7 bases. The CDR3 contains 14 residues. Germline V gene sequence: CDR1 LGHDT, CDR2 YNNKEL (reference sequence). V was pared by 3 bases and J by 5 bases, with 4 bases of the junction left unmatched. CDR3 residues: CASSHAGGDQPQHF. CDR3 bases: TGTGCCAGCAGCCATGCAGGGGGTGATCAGCCCCAGCATTTT.

This clonotype occurred a few times. The rearrangement joins TRBV5-1 to TRBJ1-5; TRBD1 matches at 9 bases. This CDR3 has 15 residues. Trimming took 4 bases from V and 4 from J; bases not matched to a gene: 6. Germline CDR1 and CDR2: SGHRS and YFSETQ. The chain's CDR3 is CASSAGTGWNQPQHF. The CDR3 region has the DNA TGCGCCAGCAGCGCCGGGACAGGGTGGAATCAGCCCCAGCATTTT.

The chain has TRBV20-1 and TRBJ2-3, with a possible D match to TRBD2 (6 bases). Trimming took 3 bases from V and 4 from J, leaving 11 bases between them. Germline V CDR1 and CDR2: DFQATT, SNEGSKA (reference sequence). CDR3 length equals 13 residues. DNA for the CDR3: TGCAGTGCTAGCCTACTAGCTGCAGATACGCAGTATTTT. Its translation is CSASLLAADTQYF.

The CDR3 region has the DNA TGTGCCACCAGCCCCCAGCGGGGCTACAATGAGCAGTTCTTC. Protein product: CATSPQRGYNEQFF. The rearrangement links TRBV15 to TRBJ2-1; 7 nucleotides match TRBD2. CDR1 LNHNV and CDR2 YYDKDF come from the germline V gene (reference sequence). This CDR3 is built from 14 residues. Trimming cost V 5 bases and J 3 bases; bases outside gene matches: 4.

A few counts support this clonotype. The chain links TRBV29-1 to TRBJ2-2; 7 bases are shared with TRBD1. This CDR3 contains 13 residues. Unmatched junction bases numbered 1, after V lost 2 bases and J lost 4 bases. Germline V gene data show CDR1 as SQVTM and CDR2 as ANQGSEA. Written as DNA, the CDR3 is TGCAGCGTTGAATCAGGGGGCACCGGGGAGCTGTTTTTT. Protein: CSVESGGTGELFF.

This chain's CDR3 is CASSKGGTVTEAFF. In DNA, the CDR3 is TGTGCCAGTAGCAAAGGAGGGACCGTCACTGAAGCTTTCTTT. V is TRBV19 and J is TRBJ1-1, with D perhaps matching TRBD1 (5 bases). Germline V lookup: CDR1 LNHDA, CDR2 SQIVND (reference sequence). The CDR3 runs 14 residues. Trimming removed 6 bases from V and 4 bases from J, with 15 bases in between.

Within the sample, this clonotype is medium-sized. The chain couples TRBV29-1 to TRBJ1-5; D is uncertain. The V end was cut by 7 bases, the J end by 2 bases, with 12 bases between. The germline CDR1 and CDR2 sequences are SQVTM and ANQGSEA. There are 13 residues in the CDR3. CDR3 nucleotides: TGCAGCGCCACGGCGGATGGCAATCAGCCCCAGCATTTT. Translating it yields CSATADGNQPQHF.

This clonotype occurred many times. This chain joins TRBV6-6 and TRBJ1-5, with a weak D call TRBD1 (6 bases). The V end was cut by 5 bases, the J end by 4 bases, with 9 bases between. This CDR3 comprises 13 residues. CDR1 is MNHNY and CDR2 is SVGAGI in the germline V gene (reference sequence). CDR3 in amino acids: CASSPQGNQPQHF. The CDR3 bases are TGTGCCAGCAGTCCCCAGGGGAATCAGCCCCAGCATTTT.

This clonotype was counted ten times or more. This chain links TRBV5-6 with TRBJ2-1; 11 bases map to TRBD2. V dropped 3 bases and J dropped 4; count of bases not matched to a gene: 21. CDR1 SGHDT and CDR2 YYEEEE come from the germline V gene. The CDR3 spans 21 residues. CDR3 residues: CASSSGVLAGGPGVAYNEQFF. The CDR3 DNA is TGTGCCAGCAGCTCCGGGGTGCTAGCGGGAGGTCCTGGGGTCGCTTACAATGAGCAGTTCTTC.

The sample holds a few counts of this clonotype. The CDR3 region is CSARPSGRSTDTQYF. DNA for the CDR3: TGCAGTGCCCGACCTAGCGGGAGGTCCACAGATACGCAGTATTTT. The chain recombines TRBV20-1 with TRBJ2-3, with 11 bases aligning to TRBD2. V trimming: 6 bases; J trimming: 2 bases; junction bases outside the gene matches: 7. This CDR3 comprises 15 residues. In germline, CDR1 is DFQATT, CDR2 SNEGSKA (reference sequence).

The V and J genes are TRBV18 and TRBJ1-6; 7 bases match TRBD1. CDR1 and CDR2 from the germline V gene are KGHSH and LQKENI. With V trimmed by 4 bases and J by 5 bases, 8 bases remained unmatched. The CDR3 loop spans 16 amino acids. The CDR3 here is CASSLGTGTDNSPLHF. The CDR3 nucleotides are TGTGCCAGCTCACTGGGCACCGGGACAGATAATTCACCCCTCCACTTT.

This clonotype appeared many times. The chain combines TRBV14 with TRBJ2-3; 9 positions agree with TRBD2. The CDR3 sequence is 18 residues long. Germline V gene lookup returns CDR1 SGHDN and CDR2 FVKESK. V lost 0 bases and J lost 1; bases outside the gene matches: 8. This CDR3 reads CASSQEPSGKWGTDTQYF. In DNA, the CDR3 is TGTGCCAGCAGCCAAGAGCCTAGCGGGAAGTGGGGCACAGATACGCAGTATTTT.

This clonotype showed up many times. This sequence joins TRBV10-3 and TRBJ2-5; 8 bases line up with TRBD2. Germline loops: CDR1 ENHRY, CDR2 SYGVKD. Trimming removed 0 bases from V and 6 bases from J; junction bases left unmatched: 9. This CDR3 contains 16 residues. CDR3 amino acids: CAISESTTSGKQTQYF. CDR3 sequence (DNA): TGTGCCATCAGTGAGTCGACCACTAGCGGAAAGCAGACCCAGTACTTC.

This clonotype was picked up many times. The chain has TRBV12-3 or TRBV12-4 and TRBJ2-5, with 11 bases fitting TRBD1. CDR3 length: 16 residues. With 5 bases clipped from V and 2 bases from J, the junction kept 7 bases outside the gene matches. The CDR3 reads CASSGTGGDAQETQYF. CDR3 sequence (DNA): TGTGCCAGCAGTGGGACAGGGGGTGACGCACAAGAGACCCAGTACTTC.

The genes are TRBV7-9 and TRBJ2-3, with D hard to call. Looked up from germline, CDR1 is SEHNR and CDR2 is FQNEAQ (reference sequence). The CDR3 length is 15 residues. Trimming removed 3 bases from V and 6 bases from J, with 16 bases in between. The CDR3 DNA follows: TGTGCCAGCAGCTTTCTTGAGGTCTGGGCGGATACGCAGTATTTT. It encodes CASSFLEVWADTQYF.

This clonotype has a single count. The V call is TRBV28, the J call TRBJ2-7; D is perhaps TRBD2 (6 bases). Germline V gene lookup returns CDR1 MDHEN and CDR2 SYDVKM. The CDR3 totals 14 residues. Trimming removed 8 bases at V and 5 bases at J, with 19 bases between. The CDR3 reads CASFSGGGGNEQYF. CDR3 bases: TGTGCCAGCTTTAGTGGCGGAGGAGGGAACGAGCAGTACTTC.

This clonotype appeared a few times. J is TRBJ2-1 and V is TRBV20-1, with 15 bases identical to TRBD2. The CDR3 length is 16 residues. After removal of 6 bases from V and 4 bases from J, the junction contained 7 bases not matched to a gene. Germline values: CDR1 DFQATT, CDR2 SNEGSKA (reference sequence). The chain's CDR3 is CSAEGTSGRTYNEQFF. DNA of the CDR3: TGCAGTGCGGAGGGGACTAGCGGGAGGACGTACAATGAGCAGTTCTTC.

This clonotype appeared many times. V usage is TRBV7-2 and J usage is TRBJ2-2; D uncertain. CDR1 is SGHTA, CDR2 FQGNSA, per germline. V lost 5 bases and J lost 1, with 11 bases in between. The CDR3 sequence is 15 residues long. The DNA of the CDR3 is TGTGCCAGCAGCCCCCGGACGCAGAACACCGGGGAGCTGTTTTTT. Protein sequence: CASSPRTQNTGELFF.